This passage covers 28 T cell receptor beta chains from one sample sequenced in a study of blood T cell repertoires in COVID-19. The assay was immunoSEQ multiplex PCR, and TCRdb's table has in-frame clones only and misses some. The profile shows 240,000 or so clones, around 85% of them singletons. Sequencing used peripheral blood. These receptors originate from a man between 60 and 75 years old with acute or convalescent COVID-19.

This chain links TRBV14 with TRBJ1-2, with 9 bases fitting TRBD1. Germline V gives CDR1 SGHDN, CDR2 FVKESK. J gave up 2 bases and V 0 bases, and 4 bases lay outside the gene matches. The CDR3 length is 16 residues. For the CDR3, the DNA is TGTGCCAGCAGCCAAGATCTTACAGGGGGCAACTATGGCTACACCTTC. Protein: CASSQDLTGGNYGYTF.

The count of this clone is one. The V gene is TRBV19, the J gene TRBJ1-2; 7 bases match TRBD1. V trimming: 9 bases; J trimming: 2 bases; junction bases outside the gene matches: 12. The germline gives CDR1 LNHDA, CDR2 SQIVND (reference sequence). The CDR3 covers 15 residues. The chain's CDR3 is CASTVNSDRNYGYTF. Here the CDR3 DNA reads TGTGCCAGCACTGTGAACTCGGACAGGAACTATGGCTACACCTTC.

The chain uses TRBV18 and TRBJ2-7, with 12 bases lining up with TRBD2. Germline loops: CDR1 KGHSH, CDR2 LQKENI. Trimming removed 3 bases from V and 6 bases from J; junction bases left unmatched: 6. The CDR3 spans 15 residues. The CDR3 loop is CASSPSSGRAGEQYF. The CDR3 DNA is TGTGCCAGCTCACCTTCTAGCGGGAGGGCGGGCGAGCAGTACTTC.

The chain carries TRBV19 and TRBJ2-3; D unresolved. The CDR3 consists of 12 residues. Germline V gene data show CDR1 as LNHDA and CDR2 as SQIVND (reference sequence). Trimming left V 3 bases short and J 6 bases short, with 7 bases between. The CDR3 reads CASSIAEDTQYF. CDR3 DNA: TGTGCCAGTAGTATCGCCGAGGATACGCAGTATTTT.

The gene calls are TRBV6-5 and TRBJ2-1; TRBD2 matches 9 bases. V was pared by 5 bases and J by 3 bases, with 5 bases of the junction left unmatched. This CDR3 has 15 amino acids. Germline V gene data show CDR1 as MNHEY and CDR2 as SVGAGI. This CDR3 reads CASSKTSGIYNEQFF. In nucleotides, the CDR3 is TGTGCCAGCAGTAAGACTAGCGGCATCTACAATGAGCAGTTCTTC.

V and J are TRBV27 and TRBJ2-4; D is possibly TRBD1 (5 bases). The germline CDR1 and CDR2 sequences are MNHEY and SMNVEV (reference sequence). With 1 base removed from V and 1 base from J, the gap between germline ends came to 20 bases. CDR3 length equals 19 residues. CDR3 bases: TGTGCCAGCAGTTTATTGGGCAGGGTGGGCTGGCCGGCCAAAAACATTCAGTACTTC. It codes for CASSLLGRVGWPAKNIQYF.

The CDR3 bases are TGCAGCGTCGCTAGGGGGTTGGACACTGAAGCTTTCTTT. Its protein product is CSVARGLDTEAFF. V is TRBV29-1 and J is TRBJ1-1; possibly TRBD1 for D (6 bases). Germline CDR1 SQVTM, CDR2 ANQGSEA. V shed 6 bases and J shed 3 bases, with 14 bases lying between them. This CDR3 is 13 amino acids long.

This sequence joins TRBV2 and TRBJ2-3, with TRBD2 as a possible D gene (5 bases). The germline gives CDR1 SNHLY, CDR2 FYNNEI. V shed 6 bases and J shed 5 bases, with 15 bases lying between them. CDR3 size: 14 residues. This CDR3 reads CASSPRGFGDTQYF. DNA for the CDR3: TGTGCCAGCAGCCCTCGGGGATTTGGAGATACGCAGTATTTT.

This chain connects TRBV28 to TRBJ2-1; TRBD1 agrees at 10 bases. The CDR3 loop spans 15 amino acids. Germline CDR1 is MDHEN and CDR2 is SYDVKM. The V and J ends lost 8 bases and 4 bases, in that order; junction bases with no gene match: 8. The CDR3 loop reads CASGPPGQGYNEQFF. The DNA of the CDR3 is TGTGCCAGCGGCCCACCGGGACAGGGGTACAATGAGCAGTTCTTC. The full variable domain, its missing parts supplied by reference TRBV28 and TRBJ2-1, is DVKVTQSSRYLVKRTGEKVFLECVQDMDHENMFWYRQDPGLGLRLIYFSYDVKMKEKGDIPEGYSVSREKKERFSLILESASTNQTSMYLCASGPPGQGYNEQFFGPGTRLTVL.

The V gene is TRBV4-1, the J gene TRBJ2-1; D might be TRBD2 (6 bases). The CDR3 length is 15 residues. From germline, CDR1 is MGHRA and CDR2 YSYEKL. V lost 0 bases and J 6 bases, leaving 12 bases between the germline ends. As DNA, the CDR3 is TGCGCCAGCAGCCAAGATATCACTAGCTTCAATGAGCAGTTCTTC. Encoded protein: CASSQDITSFNEQFF.

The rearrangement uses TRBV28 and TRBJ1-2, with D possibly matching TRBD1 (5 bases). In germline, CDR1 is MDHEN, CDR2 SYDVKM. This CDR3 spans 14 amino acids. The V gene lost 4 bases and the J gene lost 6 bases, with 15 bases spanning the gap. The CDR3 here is CASSSLLGGDGYTF. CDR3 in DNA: TGTGCCAGCAGTTCTCTACTCGGGGGAGATGGCTACACCTTC.

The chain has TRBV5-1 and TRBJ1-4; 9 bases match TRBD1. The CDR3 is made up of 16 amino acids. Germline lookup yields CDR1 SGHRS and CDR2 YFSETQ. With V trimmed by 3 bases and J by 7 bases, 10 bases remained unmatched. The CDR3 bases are TGCGCCAGCAGCTCCCAACCAACAGGGGGCGGTGAAAAACTGTTTTTT. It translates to CASSSQPTGGGEKLFF.

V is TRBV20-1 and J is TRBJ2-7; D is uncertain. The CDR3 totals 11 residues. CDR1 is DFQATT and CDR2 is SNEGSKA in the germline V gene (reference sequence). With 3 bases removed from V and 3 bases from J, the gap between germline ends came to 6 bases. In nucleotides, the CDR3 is TGCAGTGCTAGTGACAACTACGAGCAGTACTTC. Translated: CSASDNYEQYF.

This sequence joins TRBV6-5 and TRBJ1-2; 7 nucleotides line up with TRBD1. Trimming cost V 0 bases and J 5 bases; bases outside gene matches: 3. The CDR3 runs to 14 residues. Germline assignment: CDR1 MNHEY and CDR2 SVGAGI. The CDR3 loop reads CASSYSGGNYGYTF. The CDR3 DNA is TGTGCCAGCAGTTACTCAGGGGGCAATTATGGCTACACCTTC.

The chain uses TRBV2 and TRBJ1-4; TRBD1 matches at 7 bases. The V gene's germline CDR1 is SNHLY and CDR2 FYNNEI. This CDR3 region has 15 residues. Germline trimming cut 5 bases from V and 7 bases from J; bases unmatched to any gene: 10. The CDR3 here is CASSSRQGSGEKLFF. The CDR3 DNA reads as TGTGCCAGCAGTTCTCGACAGGGCTCGGGTGAAAAACTGTTTTTT. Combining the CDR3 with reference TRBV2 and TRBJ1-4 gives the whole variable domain EPEVTQTPSHQVTQMGQEVILRCVPISNHLYFYWYRQILGQKVEFLVSFYNNEISEKSEIFDDQFSVERPDGSNFTLKIRSTKLEDSAMYFCASSSRQGSGEKLFFGSGTQLSVL.

CDR3 sequence (DNA): TGTGCCAGCAGTTTCTGGGGCCGGCGTTTGGCCAAAAACATTCAGTACTTC. The encoded protein is CASSFWGRRLAKNIQYF. The V gene is TRBV28, the J gene TRBJ2-4, with a possible D match to TRBD1 (5 bases). The V end was cut by 3 bases, the J end by 1 base, with 16 bases between. This CDR3 spans 17 amino acids. Germline assignment: CDR1 MDHEN and CDR2 SYDVKM.

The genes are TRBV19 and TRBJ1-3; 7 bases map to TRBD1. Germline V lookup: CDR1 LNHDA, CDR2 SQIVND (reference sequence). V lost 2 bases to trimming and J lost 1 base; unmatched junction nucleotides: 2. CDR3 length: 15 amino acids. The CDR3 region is CASSIQGDSGNTIYF. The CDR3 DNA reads TGTGCCAGTAGTATACAGGGGGATTCTGGAAACACCATATATTTT.

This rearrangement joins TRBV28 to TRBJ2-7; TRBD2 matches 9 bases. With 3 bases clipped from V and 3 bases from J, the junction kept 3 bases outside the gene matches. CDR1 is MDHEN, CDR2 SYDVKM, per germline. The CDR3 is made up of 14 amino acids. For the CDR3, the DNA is TGTGCCAGCAGTTTGGAGACTAGCGGCTACGAGCAGTACTTC. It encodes CASSLETSGYEQYF.

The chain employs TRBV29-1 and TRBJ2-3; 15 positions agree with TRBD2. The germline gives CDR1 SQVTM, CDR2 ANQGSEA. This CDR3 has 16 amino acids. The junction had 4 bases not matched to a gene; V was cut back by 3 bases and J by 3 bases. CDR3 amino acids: CSVDGTSGRHTDTQYF. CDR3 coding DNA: TGCAGCGTTGACGGGACTAGCGGGAGGCATACAGATACGCAGTATTTT.

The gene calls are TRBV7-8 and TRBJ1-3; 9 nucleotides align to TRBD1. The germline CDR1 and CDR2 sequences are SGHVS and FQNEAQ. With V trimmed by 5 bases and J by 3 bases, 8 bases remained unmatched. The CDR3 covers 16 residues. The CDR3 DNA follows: TGTGCCAGCAGCCATTCACAGGGGGCCATTGGAAACACCATATATTTT. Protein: CASSHSQGAIGNTIYF.

The CDR3: CASSFYGGENTEAFF. The CDR3 DNA reads TGTGCCAGCAGCTTCTATGGGGGCGAGAACACTGAAGCTTTCTTT. V usage is TRBV7-2 and J usage is TRBJ1-1; a weak D match, TRBD1 (6 bases). The CDR3 is 15 amino acids. The ends were cut back, 3 bases at V and 1 base at J, with 12 bases in the middle. Per germline, CDR1 SGHTA and CDR2 FQGNSA.

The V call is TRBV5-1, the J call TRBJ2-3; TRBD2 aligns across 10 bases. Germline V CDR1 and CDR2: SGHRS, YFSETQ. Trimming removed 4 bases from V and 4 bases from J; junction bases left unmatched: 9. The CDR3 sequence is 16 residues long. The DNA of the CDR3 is TGCGCCAGCAGCGGAATAGCGGGAGGTGGGCCAGATACGCAGTATTTT. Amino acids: CASSGIAGGGPDTQYF.

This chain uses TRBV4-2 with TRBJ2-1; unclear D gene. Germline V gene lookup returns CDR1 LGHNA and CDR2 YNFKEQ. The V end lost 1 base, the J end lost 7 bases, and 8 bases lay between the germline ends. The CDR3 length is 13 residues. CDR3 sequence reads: CASSQAPRNEQFF. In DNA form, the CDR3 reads TGTGCCAGCAGCCAAGCCCCGAGAAATGAGCAGTTCTTC.

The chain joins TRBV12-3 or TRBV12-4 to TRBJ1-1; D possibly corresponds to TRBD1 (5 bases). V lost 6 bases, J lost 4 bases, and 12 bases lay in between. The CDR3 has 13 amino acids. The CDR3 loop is CASSTGYGTEAFF. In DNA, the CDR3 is TGTGCCAGCAGCACAGGATACGGCACTGAAGCTTTCTTT.

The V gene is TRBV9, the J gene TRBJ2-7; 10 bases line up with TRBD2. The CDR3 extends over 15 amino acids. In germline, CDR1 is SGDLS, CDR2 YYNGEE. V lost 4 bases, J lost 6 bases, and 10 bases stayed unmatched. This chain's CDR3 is CASSPRTSGLLEQYF. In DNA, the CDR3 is TGTGCCAGCAGCCCGCGGACTAGCGGACTGCTCGAGCAGTACTTC. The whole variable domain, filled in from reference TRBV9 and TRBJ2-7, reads DSGVTQTPKHLITATGQRVTLRCSPRSGDLSVYWYQQSLDQGLQFLIQYYNGEERAKGNILERFSAQQFPDLHSELNLSSLELGDSALYFCASSPRTSGLLEQYFGPGTRLTVT.

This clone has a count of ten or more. CDR3 region: CASSMTGAPEKLFF. The CDR3 coding sequence is TGTGCCAGCAGCATGACAGGGGCCCCCGAAAAACTGTTTTTT. The chain has TRBV5-4 and TRBJ1-4; 8 nucleotides match TRBD1. The germline CDR1 and CDR2 sequences are SGHNT and YYREEE (reference sequence). The J segment lost 8 bases and the V segment lost 4 bases, leaving 7 bases of the junction unmatched. This CDR3 region has 14 residues.

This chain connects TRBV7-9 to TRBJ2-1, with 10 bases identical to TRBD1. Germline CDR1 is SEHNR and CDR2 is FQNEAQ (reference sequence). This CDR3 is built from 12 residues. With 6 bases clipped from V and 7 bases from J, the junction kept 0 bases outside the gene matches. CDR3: CASRGQGNEQFF. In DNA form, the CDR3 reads TGTGCCAGCAGGGGACAGGGGAATGAGCAGTTCTTC.

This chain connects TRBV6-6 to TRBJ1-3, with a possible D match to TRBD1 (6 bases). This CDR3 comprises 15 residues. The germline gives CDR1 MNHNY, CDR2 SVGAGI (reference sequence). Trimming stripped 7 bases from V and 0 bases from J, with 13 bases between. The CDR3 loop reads CASNSNRVSGNTIYF. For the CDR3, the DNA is TGTGCCAGCAACTCAAACAGGGTCTCTGGAAACACCATATATTTT.